This TCR beta chain derives from a study of blood T cell repertoires in COVID-19. TCRdb's copy holds only in-frame clones and misses some; the assay was immunoSEQ multiplex PCR. Of about 310,000 clones in the sample, 90% are singletons; the top ten hold approximately 4%. The CDR3 runs to 17 residues. With 2 bases removed from V and 1 base from J, the gap between germline ends came to 17 bases. Germline V gene sequence: CDR1 SEHNR, CDR2 FQNEAQ (reference sequence). The gene calls are TRBV7-9 and TRBJ1-1, with D possibly being TRBD1 (6 bases). The TCR originated in a woman under 30 with acute COVID-19. The sequencing input was PBMCs or T cells enriched from blood (not recorded which). DNA of the CDR3: TGTGCCAGCAGCTTAACTTCCGGGGGGCAAGGGAACACTGAAGCTTTCTTT. Its protein product is CASSLTSGGQGNTEAFF.